These 25 T cell receptor beta chains came from one sample sequenced in a study of CD8 T cells in Susac syndrome. Random hexamers were used to reverse transcribe an amount of roughly 0.5 to 1 ug RNA. TCRdb redid the calling of the immunoSEQ multiplex PCR reads with MiXCR, one entry per CDR3 protein. This table holds 140,000 to 150,000 distinct CDR3 sequences, 95% found once. Sequencing used CD4+ T cells from PBMCs. The receptors derive from a human donor with Susac syndrome.

The gene calls are TRBV28 and TRBJ1-5; 7 bases agree with TRBD1. CDR3 length equals 13 residues. V shed 4 bases, J shed 11 bases, and the junction held 8 bases outside the gene matches. The germline CDR1 and CDR2 sequences are MDHEN and SYDVKM. DNA for the CDR3: TGTGCCAGCAGTTCGGGGGACAGCAGATCCCAGCATTTT. This encodes CASSSGDSRSQHF. Supplemented by reference TRBV28 and TRBJ1-5, the full variable domain reads DVKVTQSSRYLVKRTGEKVFLECVQDMDHENMFWYRQDPGLGLRLIYFSYDVKMKEKGDIPEGYSVSREKKERFSLILESASTNQTSMYLCASSSGDSRSQHFGDGTRLSIL.

This clonotype appeared once. This chain joins TRBV20-1 and TRBJ1-1; TRBD1 is a possible D gene (6 bases). From germline, CDR1 is DFQATT and CDR2 SNEGSKA (reference sequence). The germline V and J ends were trimmed by 3 bases and 1 base, with 12 bases remaining between them. CDR3 length equals 14 residues. CDR3 sequence reads: CSASRGPSNTEAFF. The CDR3, as DNA: TGCAGTGCTAGCCGGGGGCCTTCGAACACTGAAGCTTTCTTT.

The chain employs TRBV20-1 and TRBJ2-1; D might be TRBD2 (6 bases). V shed 6 bases and J shed 8 bases, with 14 bases lying between them. CDR3 length equals 12 residues. Germline V gene sequence: CDR1 DFQATT, CDR2 SNEGSKA (reference sequence). The CDR3 spells CSAPGLTDEQFF. The CDR3, as DNA: TGCAGTGCACCTGGACTAACCGATGAGCAGTTCTTC.

This sequence joins TRBV6-2 or TRBV6-3 and TRBJ1-2, with 8 bases matching TRBD1. Trimming removed 8 bases from V and 4 bases from J; junction bases left unmatched: 0. Per the germline V gene, CDR1 is MNHEY and CDR2 is SVGEGT. This CDR3 is built from 11 residues. Written as DNA, the CDR3 is TGTGCCAGCGGGACAGGCTATGGCTACACCTTC. Its protein product is CASGTGYGYTF.

V gene TRBV6-6 combines with J gene TRBJ1-5; D is ambiguous. Germline V gene sequence: CDR1 MNHNY, CDR2 SVGAGI (reference sequence). V lost 0 bases and J lost 0, with 9 bases in between. The CDR3 consists of 16 residues. The CDR3 nucleotides are TGTGCCAGCAGTTACTCGACACTCTCTAGCAATCAGCCCCAGCATTTT. Amino acids: CASSYSTLSSNQPQHF.

V usage is TRBV6-6 and J usage is TRBJ1-1; no reliable D call. The CDR3 has 13 residues. Germline CDR1 reads MNHNY; CDR2 reads SVGAGI (reference sequence). V gave up 5 bases and J gave up 3 bases, with 10 bases separating them. DNA of the CDR3: TGTGCCAGCAGTACTCTGCAAGACACTGAAGCTTTCTTT. Translation gives CASSTLQDTEAFF.

V is TRBV11-2 and J is TRBJ2-1; 8 bases match TRBD2. The V gene end was trimmed by 0 bases and the J gene end by 4 bases; junction bases not matched to a gene: 2. This CDR3 is built from 15 residues. Looked up from germline, CDR1 is SGHAT and CDR2 is FQNNGV. CDR3 amino acids: CASSLDASGYNEQFF. CDR3 nucleotides: TGTGCCAGCAGCTTAGATGCTAGCGGGTACAATGAGCAGTTCTTC.

The rearrangement uses TRBV19 and TRBJ2-1; possible D gene TRBD1, 5 bases. The CDR3 length is 14 residues. Germline CDR1 is LNHDA and CDR2 is SQIVND (reference sequence). With 2 bases removed from V and 5 bases from J, the gap between germline ends came to 10 bases. The CDR3 region has the DNA TGTGCCAGTAGTATAAGCGCCAGGGACAATGAGCAGTTCTTC. This gives the protein CASSISARDNEQFF. Together with reference TRBV19 and TRBJ2-1, the CDR3 gives the full variable domain: DGGITQSPKYLFRKEGQNVTLSCEQNLNHDAMYWYRQDPGQGLRLIYYSQIVNDFQKGDIAEGYSVSREKKESFPLTVTSAQKNPTAFYLCASSISARDNEQFFGPGTRLTVL.

The chain is built from TRBV20-1 and TRBJ2-1; maybe TRBD1 (5 bases). CDR1 is DFQATT and CDR2 is SNEGSKA in the germline V gene (reference sequence). Trimming removed 0 bases at V and 0 bases at J, with 12 bases between. The CDR3 is made up of 16 amino acids. Here the CDR3 reads CSARDMGPSSYNEQFF. CDR3 in DNA: TGCAGTGCTAGAGATATGGGGCCGAGCTCCTACAATGAGCAGTTCTTC.

The chain couples TRBV20-1 to TRBJ2-1; TRBD2 might be the D (5 bases). CDR3 length: 11 residues. Germline assignment: CDR1 DFQATT and CDR2 SNEGSKA (reference sequence). V lost 8 bases and J lost 9, with 14 bases in between. Here the CDR3 DNA reads TGCAGTATCTTACTAGGAATTGAGCAGTTCTTC. This translates into CSILLGIEQFF.

This chain links TRBV9 with TRBJ2-5; no clear D gene. This CDR3 is 16 amino acids long. V was clipped by 3 bases and J by 5 bases, with 20 bases between them. Looked up from germline, CDR1 is SGDLS and CDR2 is YYNGEE. This chain's CDR3 is CASSDSPGLLLETQYF. The CDR3 DNA follows: TGTGCCAGCAGCGACAGTCCGGGTCTCCTATTGGAGACCCAGTACTTC.

The CDR3 spells CATPNTEAFF. Written as DNA, the CDR3 is TGTGCCACCCCCAACACTGAAGCTTTCTTT. The rearrangement links TRBV7-9 to TRBJ1-1; D unclear. The CDR3 spans 10 residues. Trimming took 10 bases from V and 2 from J, leaving 5 bases between them. The germline gives CDR1 SEHNR, CDR2 FQNEAQ (reference sequence). Filled out from reference TRBV7-9 and TRBJ1-1, the complete variable domain reads DTGVSQNPRHKITKRGQNVTFRCDPISEHNRLYWYRQTLGQGPEFLTYFQNEAQLEKSRLLSDRFSAERPKGSFSTLEIQRTEQGDSAMYLCATPNTEAFFGQGTRLTVV.

The rearrangement uses TRBV29-1 and TRBJ1-1; D is perhaps TRBD1 (6 bases). Germline V lookup: CDR1 SQVTM, CDR2 ANQGSEA. Trimming stripped 7 bases from V and 9 bases from J, with 15 bases between. There are 11 residues in the CDR3. In nucleotides, the CDR3 is TGCAGCGCCTTGACAGGATCACAAGCTTTCTTT. This codes for CSALTGSQAFF.

This chain connects TRBV20-1 to TRBJ1-1; TRBD1 matches 9 bases. J gave up 5 bases and V 3 bases, and 10 bases lay outside the gene matches. The CDR3 spans 15 residues. Germline V gene data show CDR1 as DFQATT and CDR2 as SNEGSKA (reference sequence). The CDR3 loop reads CSASGTGKSKTEAFF. CDR3 bases: TGCAGTGCTAGTGGGACAGGGAAGTCAAAGACTGAAGCTTTCTTT.

This chain uses TRBV4-1 with TRBJ1-1; tentative D call: TRBD1 (5 bases). The V gene lost 4 bases and the J gene lost 2 bases, with 11 bases spanning the gap. Germline loops: CDR1 MGHRA, CDR2 YSYEKL. The CDR3 length is 14 residues. CDR3 bases: TGCGCCAGCAGCCGGACCACAGGCAACACTGAAGCTTTCTTT. Translating gives CASSRTTGNTEAFF.

J is TRBJ1-5 and V is TRBV4-1; D is unclear. CDR3 length: 15 residues. V lost 4 bases and J lost 3, with 13 bases in between. The germline V gene encodes CDR1 MGHRA and CDR2 YSYEKL. The CDR3, as DNA: TGCGCCAGCAGCCCTACCGGACTCCCCAATCAGCCCCAGCATTTT. Protein product: CASSPTGLPNQPQHF.

The rearrangement links TRBV4-1 to TRBJ2-5; D might be TRBD1 (6 bases). The CDR3 is 13 residues long. Germline V lookup: CDR1 MGHRA, CDR2 YSYEKL. V was clipped by 1 base and J by 5 bases, with 8 bases between them. The CDR3 bases are TGCGCCAGCAGCCAAGTGGGGGCGGAGACCCAGTACTTC. It specifies CASSQVGAETQYF.

V usage is TRBV19 and J usage is TRBJ1-5; D uncertain. CDR3 length equals 17 residues. V lost 3 bases, J lost 0 bases, and 15 bases lay in between. The V gene's germline CDR1 is LNHDA and CDR2 SQIVND (reference sequence). Here the CDR3 DNA reads TGTGCCAGTAGTATCTCCCTGACTGTTTATAGCAATCAGCCCCAGCATTTT. It specifies CASSISLTVYSNQPQHF.

The V gene is TRBV5-1, the J gene TRBJ2-5; 9 bases are shared with TRBD1. Germline V gene lookup returns CDR1 SGHRS and CDR2 YFSETQ. V was clipped by 7 bases and J by 3 bases; unmatched bases: 4. There are 13 residues in the CDR3. The CDR3 bases are TGCGCCAGCGCCCGGGACAGGGAAGAGACCCAGTACTTC. The encoded protein is CASARDREETQYF. The variable domain in full, with the rest retrieved from reference TRBV5-1 and TRBJ2-5, is KAGVTQTPRYLIKTRGQQVTLSCSPISGHRSVSWYQQTPGQGLQFLFEYFSETQRNKGNFPGRFSGRQFSNSRSEMNVSTLELGDSALYLCASARDREETQYFGPGTRLLVL.

The rearrangement joins TRBV2 to TRBJ2-2, with TRBD2 as a possible D gene (6 bases). This CDR3 has 15 amino acids. The germline gives CDR1 SNHLY, CDR2 FYNNEI. Between the trimmed V and J ends, which lost 3 bases and 5 bases, there was a span of 13 bases. In DNA, the CDR3 is TGTGCCAGCAGTGAGAGACTAGTCAGTACCGGGGAGCTGTTTTTT. It encodes CASSERLVSTGELFF.

The chain links TRBV20-1 to TRBJ2-5, with a weak D call TRBD1 (5 bases). The CDR3 is 14 amino acids. Trimming removed 3 bases from V and 2 bases from J, with 13 bases in between. Germline lookup yields CDR1 DFQATT and CDR2 SNEGSKA (reference sequence). The CDR3 protein is CSARTGDSQETQYF. CDR3 coding DNA: TGCAGTGCTAGGACGGGTGACAGTCAAGAGACCCAGTACTTC.

The V gene is TRBV11-2, the J gene TRBJ2-5; no definite D call. The CDR3 loop spans 13 amino acids. V lost 5 bases, J lost 1 base, and 8 bases lay in between. Germline V lookup: CDR1 SGHAT, CDR2 FQNNGV. CDR3 residues: CASSIRTQETQYF. The CDR3 region has the DNA TGTGCCAGCAGCATCAGAACCCAAGAGACCCAGTACTTC. Full variable domain (rest looked up from reference TRBV11-2 and TRBJ2-5): EAGVAQSPRYKIIEKRQSVAFWCNPISGHATLYWYQQILGQGPKLLIQFQNNGVVDDSQLPKDRFSAERLKGVDSTLKIQPAKLEDSAVYLCASSIRTQETQYFGPGTRLLVL.

This chain connects TRBV29-1 to TRBJ1-2; the match to TRBD1 covers 10 bases. V dropped 4 bases and J dropped 5; count of bases not matched to a gene: 1. This CDR3 spans 12 amino acids. Germline V lookup: CDR1 SQVTM, CDR2 ANQGSEA. DNA of the CDR3: TGCAGCGTTGTGGACAGGGGGTATGGCTACACCTTC. This encodes CSVVDRGYGYTF.

The chain carries TRBV29-1 and TRBJ2-7; 7 nucleotides agree with TRBD1. The CDR3 covers 14 residues. Per germline, CDR1 SQVTM and CDR2 ANQGSEA. Trimming at V came to 5 bases and at J to 0 bases, leaving 7 bases not matched to a gene. The CDR3 is CSVSGQTSSYEQYF. CDR3 nucleotides: TGCAGCGTTTCGGGACAGACGAGCTCCTACGAGCAGTACTTC.

V gene TRBV12-3 or TRBV12-4 combines with J gene TRBJ2-6; a weak D match, TRBD1 (5 bases). The length of the CDR3 is 15 residues. Trimming took 5 bases from V and 4 from J, leaving 12 bases between them. The DNA for the CDR3 is TGTGCCAGCAGTCCAGGGCCGCGAGGGGCCAACGTCCTGACTTTC. Its protein product is CASSPGPRGANVLTF.